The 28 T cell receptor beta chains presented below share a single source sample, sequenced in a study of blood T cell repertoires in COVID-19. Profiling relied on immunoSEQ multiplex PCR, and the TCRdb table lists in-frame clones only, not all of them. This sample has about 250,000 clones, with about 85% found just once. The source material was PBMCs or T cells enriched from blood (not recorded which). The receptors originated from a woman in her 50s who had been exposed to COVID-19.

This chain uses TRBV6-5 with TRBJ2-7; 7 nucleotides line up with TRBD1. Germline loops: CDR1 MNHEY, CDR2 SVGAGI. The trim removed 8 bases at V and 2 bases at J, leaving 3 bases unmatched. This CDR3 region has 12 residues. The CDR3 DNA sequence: TGTGCCAGCCTTCAGGGGGCCTACGAGCAGTACTTC. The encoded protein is CASLQGAYEQYF.

The DNA of the CDR3 is TGTGCCAGCAGTGAAGGGACAGGGAGAGGTTACGAGCAGTACTTC. This gives the protein CASSEGTGRGYEQYF. J is TRBJ2-7 and V is TRBV6-1; 8 nucleotides match TRBD1. This CDR3 spans 15 amino acids. V shed 1 base, J shed 4 bases, and the junction held 6 bases outside the gene matches. Germline V lookup: CDR1 MNHNS, CDR2 SASEGT.

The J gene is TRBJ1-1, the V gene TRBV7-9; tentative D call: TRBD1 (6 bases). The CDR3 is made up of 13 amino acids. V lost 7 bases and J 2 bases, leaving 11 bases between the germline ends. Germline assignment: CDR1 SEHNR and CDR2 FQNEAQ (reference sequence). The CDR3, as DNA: TGTGCCAGCATCGGGACAACCAACACTGAAGCTTTCTTT. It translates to CASIGTTNTEAFF.

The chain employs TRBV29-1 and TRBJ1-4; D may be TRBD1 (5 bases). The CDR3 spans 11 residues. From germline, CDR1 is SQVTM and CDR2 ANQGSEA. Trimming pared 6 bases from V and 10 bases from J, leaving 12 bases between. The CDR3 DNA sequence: TGCAGCGTCCTATCCGGGGGAAAACTGTTTTTT. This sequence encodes CSVLSGGKLFF. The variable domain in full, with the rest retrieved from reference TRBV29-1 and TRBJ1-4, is SAVISQKPSRDICQRGTSLTIQCQVDSQVTMMFWYRQQPGQSLTLIATANQGSEATYESGFVIDKFPISRPNLTFSTLTVSNMSPEDSSIYLCSVLSGGKLFFGSGTQLSVL.

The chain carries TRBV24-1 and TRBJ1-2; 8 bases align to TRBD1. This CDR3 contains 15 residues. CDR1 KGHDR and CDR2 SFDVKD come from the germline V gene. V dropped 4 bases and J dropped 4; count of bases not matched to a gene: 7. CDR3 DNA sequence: TGTGCCACCAGTGACCCGGGACAGGATACCTATGGCTACACCTTC. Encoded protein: CATSDPGQDTYGYTF.

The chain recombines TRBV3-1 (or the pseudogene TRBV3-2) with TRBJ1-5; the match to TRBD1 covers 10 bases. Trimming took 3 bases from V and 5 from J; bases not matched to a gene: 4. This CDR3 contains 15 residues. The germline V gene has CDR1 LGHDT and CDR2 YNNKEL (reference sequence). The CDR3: CASSQGTGAHQPQHF. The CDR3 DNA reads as TGTGCCAGCAGCCAGGGGACAGGGGCTCATCAGCCCCAGCATTTT.

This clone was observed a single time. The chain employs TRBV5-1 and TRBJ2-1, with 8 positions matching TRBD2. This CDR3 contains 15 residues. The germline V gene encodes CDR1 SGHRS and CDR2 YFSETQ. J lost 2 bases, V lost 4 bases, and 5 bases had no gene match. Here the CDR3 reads CASSSTRGAYNEQFF. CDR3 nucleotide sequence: TGCGCCAGCAGCAGCACGCGGGGGGCCTACAATGAGCAGTTCTTC.

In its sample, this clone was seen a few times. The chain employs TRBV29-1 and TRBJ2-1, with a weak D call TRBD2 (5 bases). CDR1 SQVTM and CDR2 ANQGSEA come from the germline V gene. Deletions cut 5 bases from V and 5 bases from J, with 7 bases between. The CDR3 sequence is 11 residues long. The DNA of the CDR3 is TGCAGCGTTTTCGGGGACAATGAGCAGTTCTTC. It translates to CSVFGDNEQFF.

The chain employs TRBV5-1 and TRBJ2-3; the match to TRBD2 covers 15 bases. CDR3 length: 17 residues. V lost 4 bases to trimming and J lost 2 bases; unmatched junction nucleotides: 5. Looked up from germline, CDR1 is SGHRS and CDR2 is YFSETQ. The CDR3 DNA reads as TGCGCCAGCAGCCCCGGGACTAGCGGGGGGTCCACAGATACGCAGTATTTT. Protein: CASSPGTSGGSTDTQYF. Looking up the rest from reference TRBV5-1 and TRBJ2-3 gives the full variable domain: KAGVTQTPRYLIKTRGQQVTLSCSPISGHRSVSWYQQTPGQGLQFLFEYFSETQRNKGNFPGRFSGRQFSNSRSEMNVSTLELGDSALYLCASSPGTSGGSTDTQYFGPGTRLTVL.

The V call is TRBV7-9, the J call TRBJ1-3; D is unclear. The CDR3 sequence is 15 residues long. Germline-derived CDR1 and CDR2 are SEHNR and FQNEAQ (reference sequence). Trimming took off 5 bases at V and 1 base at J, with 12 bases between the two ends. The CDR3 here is CASSLRVASGNTIYF. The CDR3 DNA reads TGTGCCAGCAGCCTGAGGGTAGCATCTGGAAACACCATATATTTT. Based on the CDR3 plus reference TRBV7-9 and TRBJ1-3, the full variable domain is DTGVSQNPRHKITKRGQNVTFRCDPISEHNRLYWYRQTLGQGPEFLTYFQNEAQLEKSRLLSDRFSAERPKGSFSTLEIQRTEQGDSAMYLCASSLRVASGNTIYFGEGSWLTVV.

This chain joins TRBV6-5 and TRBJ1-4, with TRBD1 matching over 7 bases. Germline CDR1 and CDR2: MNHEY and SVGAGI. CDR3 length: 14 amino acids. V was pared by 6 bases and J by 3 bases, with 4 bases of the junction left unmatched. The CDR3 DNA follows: TGTGCCAGCAGAAACAGGGGAGCTAATGAAAAACTGTTTTTT. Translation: CASRNRGANEKLFF.

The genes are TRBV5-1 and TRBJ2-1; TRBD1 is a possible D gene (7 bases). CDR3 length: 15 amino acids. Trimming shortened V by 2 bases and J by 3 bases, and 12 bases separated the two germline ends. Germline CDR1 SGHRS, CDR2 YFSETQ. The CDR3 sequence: CASSLGGGLYNEQFF. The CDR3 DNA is TGCGCCAGCAGCTTAGGAGGGGGCCTCTACAATGAGCAGTTCTTC.

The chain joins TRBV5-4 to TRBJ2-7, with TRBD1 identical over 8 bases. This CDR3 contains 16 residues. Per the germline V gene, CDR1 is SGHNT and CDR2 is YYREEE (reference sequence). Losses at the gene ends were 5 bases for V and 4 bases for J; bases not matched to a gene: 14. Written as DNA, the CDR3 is TGTGCCAGCAGTCCGAATGTCGGACAGGGTGTATACGAGCAGTACTTC. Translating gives CASSPNVGQGVYEQYF.

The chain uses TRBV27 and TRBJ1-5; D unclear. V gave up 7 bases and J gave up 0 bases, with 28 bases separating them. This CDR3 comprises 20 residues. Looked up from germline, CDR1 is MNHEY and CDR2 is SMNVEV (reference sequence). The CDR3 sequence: CASTFYSAGTIFYSNQPQHF. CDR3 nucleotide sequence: TGTGCCAGCACTTTCTACAGCGCGGGAACTATTTTCTATAGCAATCAGCCCCAGCATTTT.

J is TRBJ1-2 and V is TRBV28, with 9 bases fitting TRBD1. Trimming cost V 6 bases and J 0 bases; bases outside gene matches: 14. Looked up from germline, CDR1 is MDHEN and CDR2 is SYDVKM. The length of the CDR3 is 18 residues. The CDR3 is CASRPYRGLKSSNYGYTF. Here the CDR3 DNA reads TGTGCCAGCAGGCCTTACAGGGGGCTAAAGAGTTCTAACTATGGCTACACCTTC.

The CDR3 reads CASSPQGLDGYTF. CDR3 sequence (DNA): TGTGCCAGCAGTCCACAGGGTTTGGATGGCTACACCTTC. The V gene is TRBV27, the J gene TRBJ1-2; maybe TRBD1 (6 bases). Trimming pared 5 bases from V and 6 bases from J, leaving 13 bases between. CDR1 is MNHEY and CDR2 is SMNVEV in the germline V gene (reference sequence). The CDR3 runs to 13 residues.

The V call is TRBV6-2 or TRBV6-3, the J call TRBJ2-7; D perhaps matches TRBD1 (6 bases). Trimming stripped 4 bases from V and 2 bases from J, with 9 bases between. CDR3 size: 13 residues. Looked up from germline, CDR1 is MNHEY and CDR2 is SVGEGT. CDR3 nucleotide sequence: TGTGCCAGCAGTTCAAACAGGGCCTACGAGCAGTACTTC. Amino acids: CASSSNRAYEQYF.

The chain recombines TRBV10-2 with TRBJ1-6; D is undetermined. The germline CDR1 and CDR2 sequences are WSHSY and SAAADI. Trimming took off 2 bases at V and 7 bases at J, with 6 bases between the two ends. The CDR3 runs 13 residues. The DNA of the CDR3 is TGCGCCAGCAGTGAGGGAGGGAATTCACCCCTCCACTTT. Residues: CASSEGGNSPLHF.

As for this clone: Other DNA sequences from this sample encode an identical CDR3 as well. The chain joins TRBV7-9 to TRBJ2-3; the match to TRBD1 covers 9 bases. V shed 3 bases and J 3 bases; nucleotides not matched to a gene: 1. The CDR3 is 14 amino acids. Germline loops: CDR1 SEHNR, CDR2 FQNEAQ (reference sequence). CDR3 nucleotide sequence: TGTGCCAGCAGCTTCGGACAGGGGACAGATACGCAGTATTTT. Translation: CASSFGQGTDTQYF.

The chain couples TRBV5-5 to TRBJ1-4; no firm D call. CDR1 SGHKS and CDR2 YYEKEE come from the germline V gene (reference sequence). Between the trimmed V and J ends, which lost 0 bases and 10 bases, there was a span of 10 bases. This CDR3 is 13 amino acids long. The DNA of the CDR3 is TGTGCCAGCAGCTTGGAAGATCTCGGAAAACTGTTTTTT. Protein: CASSLEDLGKLFF.

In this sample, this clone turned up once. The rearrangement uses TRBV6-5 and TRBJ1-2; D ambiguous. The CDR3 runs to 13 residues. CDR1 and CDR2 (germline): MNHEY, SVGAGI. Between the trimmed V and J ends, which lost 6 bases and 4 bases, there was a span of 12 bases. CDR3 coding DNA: TGTGCCAGCAGCCCCGACACTTTCTATGGCTACACCTTC. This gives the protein CASSPDTFYGYTF.

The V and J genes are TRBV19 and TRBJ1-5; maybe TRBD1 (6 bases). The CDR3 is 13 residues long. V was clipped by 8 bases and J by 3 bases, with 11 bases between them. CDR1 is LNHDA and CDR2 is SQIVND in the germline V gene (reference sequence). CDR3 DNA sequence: TGTGCCAGTTTAGGACAGTACAATCAGCCCCAGCATTTT. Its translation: CASLGQYNQPQHF.

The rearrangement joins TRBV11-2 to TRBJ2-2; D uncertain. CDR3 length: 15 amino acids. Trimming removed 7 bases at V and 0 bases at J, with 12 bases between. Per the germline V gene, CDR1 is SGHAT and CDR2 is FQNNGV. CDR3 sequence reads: CASTPQVANTGELFF. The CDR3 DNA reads TGTGCCAGCACCCCCCAGGTCGCGAACACCGGGGAGCTGTTTTTT.

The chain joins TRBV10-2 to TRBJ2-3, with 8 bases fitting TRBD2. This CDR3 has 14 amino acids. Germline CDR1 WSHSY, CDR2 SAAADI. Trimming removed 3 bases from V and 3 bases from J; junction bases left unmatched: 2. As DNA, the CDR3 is TGCGCCAGCAGTGACGGGGGGGAGACAGATACGCAGTATTTT. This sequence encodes CASSDGGETDTQYF.

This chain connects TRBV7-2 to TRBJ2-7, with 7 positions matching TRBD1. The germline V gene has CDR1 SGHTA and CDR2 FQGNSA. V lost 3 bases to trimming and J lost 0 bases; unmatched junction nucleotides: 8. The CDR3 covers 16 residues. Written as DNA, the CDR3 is TGTGCCAGCAGCTTTAGAGGCAGGGGGAGCTCCTACGAGCAGTACTTC. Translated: CASSFRGRGSSYEQYF. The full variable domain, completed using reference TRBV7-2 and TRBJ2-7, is GAGVSQSPSNKVTEKGKDVELRCDPISGHTALYWYRQSLGQGLEFLIYFQGNSAPDKSGLPSDRFSAERTGGSVSTLTIQRTQQEDSAVYLCASSFRGRGSSYEQYFGPGTRLTVT.

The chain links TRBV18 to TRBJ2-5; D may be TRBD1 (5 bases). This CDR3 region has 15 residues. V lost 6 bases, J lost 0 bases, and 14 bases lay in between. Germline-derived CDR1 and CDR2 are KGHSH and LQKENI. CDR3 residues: CASSPLRTYQETQYF. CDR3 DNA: TGTGCCAGCTCGCCCTTGAGGACATACCAAGAGACCCAGTACTTC. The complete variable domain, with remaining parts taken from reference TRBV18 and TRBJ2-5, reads NAGVMQNPRHLVRRRGQEARLRCSPMKGHSHVYWYRQLPEEGLKFMVYLQKENIIDESGMPKERFSAEFPKEGPSILRIQQVVRGDSAAYFCASSPLRTYQETQYFGPGTRLLVL.

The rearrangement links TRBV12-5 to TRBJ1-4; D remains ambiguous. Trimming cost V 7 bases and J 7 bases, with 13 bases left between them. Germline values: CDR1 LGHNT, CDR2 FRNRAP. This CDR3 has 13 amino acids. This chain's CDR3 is CASAGQTFEKLFF. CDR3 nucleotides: TGTGCTAGTGCAGGCCAGACCTTTGAAAAACTGTTTTTT. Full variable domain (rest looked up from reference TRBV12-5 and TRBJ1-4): DARVTQTPRHKVTEMGQEVTMRCQPILGHNTVFWYRQTMMQGLELLAYFRNRAPLDDSGMPKDRFSAEMPDATLATLKIQPSEPRDSAVYFCASAGQTFEKLFFGSGTQLSVL.

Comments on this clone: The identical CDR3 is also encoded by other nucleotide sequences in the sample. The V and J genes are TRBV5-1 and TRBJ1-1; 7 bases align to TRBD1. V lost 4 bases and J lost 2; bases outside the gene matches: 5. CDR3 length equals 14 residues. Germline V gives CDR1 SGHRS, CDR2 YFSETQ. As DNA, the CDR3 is TGCGCCAGCAGCAGGACAGGAGTAAACACTGAAGCTTTCTTT. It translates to CASSRTGVNTEAFF.